This T cell receptor (beta chain) was captured by sequencing in a study of blood T cell repertoires in COVID-19. In the study overall: The origin of the acute and convalescent COVID-19 samples was the United States, Italy and Spain. PBMCs, B-cell-depleted T cells, or T cells were the source of the cDNA or gDNA that made up the material.

This clone has a handful of counts. The CDR3 runs 14 residues. Under the authors' procedure: Amplification of reference gene primers provided the estimated nucleated cell counts. Libraries were prepared by immunoSEQ multiplex PCR; TCRdb keeps only in-frame clonotypes and omits some of them. That table gives V, J and clone size, and the DNA gave D and trimming. The sample includes 310,000 or so clones, over 70% of them seen just once. The V call is TRBV21-1, the J call TRBJ2-7; whether TRBD1, the table's D call, matches the DNA was not checked. TRBV21-1 is a known pseudogene. Sequenced material: peripheral blood. This TCR was sampled from a woman aged 45-59 years with acute or convalescent COVID-19. This CDR3 is CASSLRTGTYEQYF. DNA of the CDR3: TGTGCCAGCAGCCTACGGACAGGGACCTACGAGCAGTACTTC.